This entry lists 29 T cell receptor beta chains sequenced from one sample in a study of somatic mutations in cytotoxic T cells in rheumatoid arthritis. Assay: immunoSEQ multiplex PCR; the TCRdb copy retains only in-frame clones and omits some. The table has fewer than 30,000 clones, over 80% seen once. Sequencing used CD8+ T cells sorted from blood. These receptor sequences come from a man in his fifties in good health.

CDR3 DNA sequence: TGTGCCAGCAGCTCCCACAGGGGGGCCTACGAGCAGTACTTC. Residues: CASSSHRGAYEQYF. The V gene is TRBV5-6, the J gene TRBJ2-7, with TRBD1 matching over 8 bases. Trimming at V came to 3 bases and at J to 2 bases, leaving 4 bases not matched to a gene. From germline, CDR1 is SGHDT and CDR2 YYEEEE. CDR3 length equals 14 residues.

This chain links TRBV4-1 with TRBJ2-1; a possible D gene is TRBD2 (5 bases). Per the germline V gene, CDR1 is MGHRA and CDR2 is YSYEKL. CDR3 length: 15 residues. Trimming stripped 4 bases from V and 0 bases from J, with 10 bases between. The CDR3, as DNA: TGCGCCAGCAGCCCGAGGGCCGGCTCCTACAATGAGCAGTTCTTC. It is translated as CASSPRAGSYNEQFF.

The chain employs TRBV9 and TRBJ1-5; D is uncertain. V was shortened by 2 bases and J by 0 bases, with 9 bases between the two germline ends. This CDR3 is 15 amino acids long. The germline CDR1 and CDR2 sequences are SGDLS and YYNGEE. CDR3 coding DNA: TGTGCCAGCAGCGTCACGGCCAATAGCAATCAGCCCCAGCATTTT. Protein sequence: CASSVTANSNQPQHF.

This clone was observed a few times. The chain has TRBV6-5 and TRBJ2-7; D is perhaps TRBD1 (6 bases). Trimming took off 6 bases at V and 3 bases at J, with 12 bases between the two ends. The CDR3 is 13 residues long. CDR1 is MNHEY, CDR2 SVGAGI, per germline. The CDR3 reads CASSPDRNYEQYF. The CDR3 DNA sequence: TGTGCCAGCAGCCCAGACAGGAACTACGAGCAGTACTTC.

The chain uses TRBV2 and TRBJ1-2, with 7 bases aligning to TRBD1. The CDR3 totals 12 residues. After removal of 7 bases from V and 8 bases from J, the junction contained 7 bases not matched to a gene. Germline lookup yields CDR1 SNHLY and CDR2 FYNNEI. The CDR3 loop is CASIDRVDGYTF. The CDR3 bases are TGTGCCAGCATCGACAGGGTTGACGGCTACACCTTC.

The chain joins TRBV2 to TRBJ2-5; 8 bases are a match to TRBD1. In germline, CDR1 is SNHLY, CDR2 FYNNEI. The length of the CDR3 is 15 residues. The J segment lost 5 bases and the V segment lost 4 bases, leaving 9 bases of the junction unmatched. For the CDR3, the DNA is TGTGCCAGCAGTGCCTCGAGGACAGGGCCCGAGACCCAGTACTTC. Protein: CASSASRTGPETQYF.

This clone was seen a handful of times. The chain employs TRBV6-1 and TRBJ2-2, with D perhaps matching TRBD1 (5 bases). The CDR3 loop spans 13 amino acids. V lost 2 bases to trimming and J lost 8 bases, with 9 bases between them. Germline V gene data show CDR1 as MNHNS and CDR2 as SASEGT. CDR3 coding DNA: TGTGCCAGCAGTGAAACAGGTTTTGGGGAGCTGTTTTTT. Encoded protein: CASSETGFGELFF.

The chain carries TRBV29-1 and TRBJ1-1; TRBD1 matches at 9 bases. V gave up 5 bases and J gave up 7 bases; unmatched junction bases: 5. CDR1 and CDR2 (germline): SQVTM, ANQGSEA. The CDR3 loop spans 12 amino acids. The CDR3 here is CSVPGTGIEAFF. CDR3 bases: TGCAGCGTTCCCGGGACAGGGATTGAAGCTTTCTTT.

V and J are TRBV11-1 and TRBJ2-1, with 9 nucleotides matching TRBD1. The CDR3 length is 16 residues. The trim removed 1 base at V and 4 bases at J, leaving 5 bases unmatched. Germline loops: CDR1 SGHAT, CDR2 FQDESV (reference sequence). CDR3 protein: CASSLEDRGRYNEQFF. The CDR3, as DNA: TGTGCCAGCAGCTTAGAGGACAGGGGTCGTTACAATGAGCAGTTCTTC.

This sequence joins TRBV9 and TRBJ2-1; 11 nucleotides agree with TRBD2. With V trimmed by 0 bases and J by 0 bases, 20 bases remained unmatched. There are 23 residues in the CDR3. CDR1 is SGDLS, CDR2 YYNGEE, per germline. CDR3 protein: CASSVVPVSSYGTSGGSYNEQFF. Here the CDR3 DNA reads TGTGCCAGCAGCGTAGTCCCCGTTAGTTCGTATGGGACTAGCGGAGGCTCCTACAATGAGCAGTTCTTC.

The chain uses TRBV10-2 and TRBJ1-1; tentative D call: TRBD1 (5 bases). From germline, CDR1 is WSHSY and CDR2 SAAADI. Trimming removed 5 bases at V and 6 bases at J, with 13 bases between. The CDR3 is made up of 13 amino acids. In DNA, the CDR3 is TGCGCCAGCAGTATACTTCAGGGTGCTGAAGCTTTCTTT. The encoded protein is CASSILQGAEAFF.

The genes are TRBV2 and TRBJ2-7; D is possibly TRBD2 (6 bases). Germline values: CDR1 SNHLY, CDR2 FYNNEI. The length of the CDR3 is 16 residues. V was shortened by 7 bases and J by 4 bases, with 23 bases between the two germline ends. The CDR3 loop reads CASNRGRGVAGYEQYF. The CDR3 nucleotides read TGTGCCAGCAACCGGGGGAGAGGGGTGGCTGGTTACGAGCAGTACTTC.

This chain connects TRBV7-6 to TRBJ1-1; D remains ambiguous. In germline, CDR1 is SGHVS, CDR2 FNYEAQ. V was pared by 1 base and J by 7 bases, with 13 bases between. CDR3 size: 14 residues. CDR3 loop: CASSLVTGASEAFF. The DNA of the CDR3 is TGTGCCAGCAGCTTAGTAACCGGCGCGAGTGAAGCTTTCTTT.

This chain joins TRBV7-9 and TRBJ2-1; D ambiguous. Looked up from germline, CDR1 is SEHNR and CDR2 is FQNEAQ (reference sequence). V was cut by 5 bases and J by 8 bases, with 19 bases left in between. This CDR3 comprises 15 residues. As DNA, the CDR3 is TGTGCCAGCAGCCCCCCCCGGGCACTCGGCGATGAGCAGTTCTTC. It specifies CASSPPRALGDEQFF. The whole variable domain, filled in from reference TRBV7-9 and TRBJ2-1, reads DTGVSQNPRHKITKRGQNVTFRCDPISEHNRLYWYRQTLGQGPEFLTYFQNEAQLEKSRLLSDRFSAERPKGSFSTLEIQRTEQGDSAMYLCASSPPRALGDEQFFGPGTRLTVL.

CDR3: CASRIASGLGAREQYF. The CDR3 DNA reads TGTGCCAGCAGGATAGCCTCGGGACTCGGGGCCCGAGAGCAGTACTTC. The chain joins TRBV2 to TRBJ2-7; D might be TRBD2 (6 bases). Trimming took 6 bases from V and 7 from J, leaving 25 bases between them. This CDR3 comprises 16 residues. From germline, CDR1 is SNHLY and CDR2 FYNNEI.

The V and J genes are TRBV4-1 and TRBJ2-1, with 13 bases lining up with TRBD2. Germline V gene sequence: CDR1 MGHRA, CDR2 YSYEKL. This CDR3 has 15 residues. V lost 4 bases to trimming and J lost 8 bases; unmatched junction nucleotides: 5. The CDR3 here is CASSRGTSGIDEQFF. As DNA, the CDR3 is TGCGCCAGCAGCCGAGGGACTAGCGGGATAGATGAGCAGTTCTTC.

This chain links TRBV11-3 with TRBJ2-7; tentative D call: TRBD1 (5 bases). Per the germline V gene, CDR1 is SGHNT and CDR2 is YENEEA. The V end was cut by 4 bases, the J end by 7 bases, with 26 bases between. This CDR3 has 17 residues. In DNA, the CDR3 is TGTGCCAGCAGCTCGCCAGGGTTGGGGCGGAAGAAGTATGAGCAGTACTTC. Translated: CASSSPGLGRKKYEQYF.

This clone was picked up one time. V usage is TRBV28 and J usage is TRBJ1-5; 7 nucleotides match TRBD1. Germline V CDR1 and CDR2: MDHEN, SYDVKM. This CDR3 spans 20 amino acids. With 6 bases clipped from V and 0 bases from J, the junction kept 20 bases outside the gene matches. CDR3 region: CASSPRRGLGAIYSNQPQHF. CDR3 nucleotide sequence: TGTGCCAGCAGCCCCCGTAGGGGGCTGGGTGCGATATATAGCAATCAGCCCCAGCATTTT.

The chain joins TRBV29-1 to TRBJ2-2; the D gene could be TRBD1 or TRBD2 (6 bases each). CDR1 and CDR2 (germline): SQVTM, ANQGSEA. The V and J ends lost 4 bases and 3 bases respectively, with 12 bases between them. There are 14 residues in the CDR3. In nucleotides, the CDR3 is TGCAGCGTTGCCGGGGGCGCTTACACCGGGGAGCTGTTTTTT. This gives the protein CSVAGGAYTGELFF.

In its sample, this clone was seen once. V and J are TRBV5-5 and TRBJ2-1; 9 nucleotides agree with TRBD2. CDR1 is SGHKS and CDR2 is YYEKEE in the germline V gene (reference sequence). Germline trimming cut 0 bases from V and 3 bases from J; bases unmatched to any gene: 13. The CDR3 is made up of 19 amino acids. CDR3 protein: CASSLASGRLAEIYNEQFF. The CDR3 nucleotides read TGTGCCAGCAGCTTGGCCTCGGGTCGACTAGCGGAGATCTACAATGAGCAGTTCTTC.

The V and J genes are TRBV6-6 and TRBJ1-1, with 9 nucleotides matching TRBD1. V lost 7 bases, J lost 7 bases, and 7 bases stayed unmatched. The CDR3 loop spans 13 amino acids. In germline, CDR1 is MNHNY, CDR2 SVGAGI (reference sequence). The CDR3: CASKPTGGGEAFF. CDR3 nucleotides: TGTGCCAGCAAACCTACAGGGGGCGGTGAAGCTTTCTTT.

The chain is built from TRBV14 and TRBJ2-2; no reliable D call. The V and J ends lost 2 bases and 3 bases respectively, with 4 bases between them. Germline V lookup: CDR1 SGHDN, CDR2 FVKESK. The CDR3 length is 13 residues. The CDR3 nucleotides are TGTGCCAGCAGCCAATTTTACACCGGGGAGCTGTTTTTT. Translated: CASSQFYTGELFF.

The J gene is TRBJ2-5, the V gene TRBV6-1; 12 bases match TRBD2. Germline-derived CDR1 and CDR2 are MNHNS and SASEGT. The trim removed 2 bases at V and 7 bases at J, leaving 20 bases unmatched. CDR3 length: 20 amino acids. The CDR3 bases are TGTGCCAGCAGTGAACCCCCCGGGACTAGCGGGCCGGGCCTAATCGGGACCCAGTACTTC. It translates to CASSEPPGTSGPGLIGTQYF.

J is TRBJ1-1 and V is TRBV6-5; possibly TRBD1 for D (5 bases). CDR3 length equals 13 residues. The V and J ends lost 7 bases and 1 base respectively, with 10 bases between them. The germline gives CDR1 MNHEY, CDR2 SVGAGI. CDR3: CASTQGRNTEAFF. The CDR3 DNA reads TGTGCCAGCACGCAGGGAAGGAACACTGAAGCTTTCTTT.

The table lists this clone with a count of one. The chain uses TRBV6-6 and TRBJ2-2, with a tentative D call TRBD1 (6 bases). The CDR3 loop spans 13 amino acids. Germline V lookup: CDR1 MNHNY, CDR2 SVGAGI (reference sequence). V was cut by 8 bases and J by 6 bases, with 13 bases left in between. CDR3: CASVSGGAGELFF. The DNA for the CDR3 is TGTGCCAGCGTGAGTGGGGGCGCCGGGGAGCTGTTTTTT.

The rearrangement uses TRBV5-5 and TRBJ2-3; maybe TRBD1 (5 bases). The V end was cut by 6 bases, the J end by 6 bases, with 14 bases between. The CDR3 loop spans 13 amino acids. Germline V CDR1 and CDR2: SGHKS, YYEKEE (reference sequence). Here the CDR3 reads CASITGGADTQYF. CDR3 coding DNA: TGTGCCAGCATCACCGGTGGGGCTGATACGCAGTATTTT.

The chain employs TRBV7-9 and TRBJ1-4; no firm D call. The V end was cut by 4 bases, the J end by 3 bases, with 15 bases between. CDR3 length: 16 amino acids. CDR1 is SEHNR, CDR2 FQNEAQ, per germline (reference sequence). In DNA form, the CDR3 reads TGTGCCAGCAGCTCCTATGCCCGGGAGGCTAATGAAAAACTGTTTTTT. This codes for CASSSYAREANEKLFF.

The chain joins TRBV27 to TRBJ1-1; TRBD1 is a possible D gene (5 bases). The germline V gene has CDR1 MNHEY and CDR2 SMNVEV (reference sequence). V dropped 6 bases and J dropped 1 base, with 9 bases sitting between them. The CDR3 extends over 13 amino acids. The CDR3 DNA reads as TGTGCCAGCAGACCAACAGGGAACACTGAAGCTTTCTTT. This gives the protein CASRPTGNTEAFF.

The CDR3 sequence is CASSQDYMNTEAFF. In DNA form, the CDR3 reads TGTGCCAGCAGCCAGGACTACATGAACACTGAAGCTTTCTTT. The chain combines TRBV7-2 with TRBJ1-1, with D uncertain. V dropped 5 bases and J dropped 0 bases, with 10 bases sitting between them. From germline, CDR1 is SGHTA and CDR2 FQGNSA. The CDR3 runs to 14 residues.